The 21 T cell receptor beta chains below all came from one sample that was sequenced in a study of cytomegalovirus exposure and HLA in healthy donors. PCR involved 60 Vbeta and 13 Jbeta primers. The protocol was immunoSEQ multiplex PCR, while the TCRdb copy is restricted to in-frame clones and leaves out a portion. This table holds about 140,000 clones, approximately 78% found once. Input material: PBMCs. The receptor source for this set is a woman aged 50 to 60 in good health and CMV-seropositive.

As DNA, the CDR3 is TGTGCCAGCAGAGAGGACAGAACCCGTAACTATGGCTACACCTTC. Translated: CASREDRTRNYGYTF. The V and J genes are TRBV2 and TRBJ1-2; weak D call: TRBD1 (6 bases). Germline-derived CDR1 and CDR2 are SNHLY and FYNNEI. The CDR3 consists of 15 residues. The ends were cut back, 6 bases at V and 1 base at J, with 15 bases in the middle.

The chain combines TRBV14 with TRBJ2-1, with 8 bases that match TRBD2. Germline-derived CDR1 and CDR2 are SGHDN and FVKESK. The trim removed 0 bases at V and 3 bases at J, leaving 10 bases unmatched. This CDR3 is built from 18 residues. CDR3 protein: CASSQDGFSGTVYNEQFF. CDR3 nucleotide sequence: TGTGCCAGCAGCCAAGACGGATTTAGCGGGACGGTCTACAATGAGCAGTTCTTC.

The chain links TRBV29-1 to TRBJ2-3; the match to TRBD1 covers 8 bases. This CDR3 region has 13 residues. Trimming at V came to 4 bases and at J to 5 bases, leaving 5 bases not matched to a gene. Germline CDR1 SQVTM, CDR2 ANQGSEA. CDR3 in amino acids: CSVVTGGLDTQYF. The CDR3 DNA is TGCAGCGTTGTTACAGGGGGACTAGATACGCAGTATTTT.

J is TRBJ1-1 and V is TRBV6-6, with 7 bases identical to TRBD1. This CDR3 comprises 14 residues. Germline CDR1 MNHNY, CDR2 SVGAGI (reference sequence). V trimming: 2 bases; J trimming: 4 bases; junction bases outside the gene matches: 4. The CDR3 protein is CASSYRGPGTEAFF. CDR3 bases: TGTGCCAGCAGTTACAGGGGGCCGGGCACTGAAGCTTTCTTT.

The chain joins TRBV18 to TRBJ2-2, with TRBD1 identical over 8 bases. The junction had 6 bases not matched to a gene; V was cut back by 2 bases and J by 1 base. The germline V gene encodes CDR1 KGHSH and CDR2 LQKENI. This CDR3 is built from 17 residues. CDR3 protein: CASSPSPGQENTGELFF. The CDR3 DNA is TGTGCCAGCTCACCATCTCCGGGACAGGAGAACACCGGGGAGCTGTTTTTT. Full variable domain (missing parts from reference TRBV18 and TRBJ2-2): NAGVMQNPRHLVRRRGQEARLRCSPMKGHSHVYWYRQLPEEGLKFMVYLQKENIIDESGMPKERFSAEFPKEGPSILRIQQVVRGDSAAYFCASSPSPGQENTGELFFGEGSRLTVL.

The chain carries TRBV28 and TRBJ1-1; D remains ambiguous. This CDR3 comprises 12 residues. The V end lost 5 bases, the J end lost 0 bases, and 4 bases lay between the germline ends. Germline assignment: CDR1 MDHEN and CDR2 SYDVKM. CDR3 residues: CASSEMNTEAFF. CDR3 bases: TGTGCCAGCAGTGAGATGAACACTGAAGCTTTCTTT.

The CDR3: CASSFSGGSGNTIYF. CDR3 sequence (DNA): TGCGCCAGCAGCTTTTCGGGGGGATCTGGAAACACCATATATTTT. The V and J genes are TRBV5-1 and TRBJ1-3; weak D call: TRBD1 (5 bases). Between the trimmed V and J ends, which lost 2 bases and 1 base, there was a span of 10 bases. Germline V gives CDR1 SGHRS, CDR2 YFSETQ. This CDR3 is built from 15 residues.

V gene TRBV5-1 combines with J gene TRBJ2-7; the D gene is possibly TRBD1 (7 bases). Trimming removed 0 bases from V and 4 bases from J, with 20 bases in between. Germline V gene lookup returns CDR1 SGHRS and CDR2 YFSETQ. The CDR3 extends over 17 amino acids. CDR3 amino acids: CASSLAPFTGAGYEQYF. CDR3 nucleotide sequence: TGCGCCAGCAGCTTGGCTCCGTTTACAGGGGCGGGGTACGAGCAGTACTTC.

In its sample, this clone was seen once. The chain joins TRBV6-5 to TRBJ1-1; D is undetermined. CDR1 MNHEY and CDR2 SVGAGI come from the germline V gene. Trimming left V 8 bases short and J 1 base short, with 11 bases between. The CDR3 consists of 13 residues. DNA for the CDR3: TGTGCCAGCGCGGCGGGCGGGAACACTGAAGCTTTCTTT. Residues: CASAAGGNTEAFF.

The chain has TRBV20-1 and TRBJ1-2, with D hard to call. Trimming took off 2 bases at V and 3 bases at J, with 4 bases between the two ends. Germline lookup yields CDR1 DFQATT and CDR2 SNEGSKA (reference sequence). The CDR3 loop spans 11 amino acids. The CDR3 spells CSARRDYGYTF. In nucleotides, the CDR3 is TGCAGTGCTAGACGCGACTATGGCTACACCTTC.

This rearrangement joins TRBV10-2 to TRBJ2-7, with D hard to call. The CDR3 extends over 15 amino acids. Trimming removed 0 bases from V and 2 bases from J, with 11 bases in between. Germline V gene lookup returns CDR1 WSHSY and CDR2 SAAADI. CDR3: CASSESTGAPYEQYF. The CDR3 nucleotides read TGCGCCAGCAGTGAGTCGACCGGAGCCCCCTACGAGCAGTACTTC.

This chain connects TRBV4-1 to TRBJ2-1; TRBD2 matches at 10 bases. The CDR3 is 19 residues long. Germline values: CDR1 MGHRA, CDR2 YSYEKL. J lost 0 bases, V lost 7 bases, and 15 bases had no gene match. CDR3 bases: TGCGCCAGCACTCCGGGACTAGCGTACCGGAGGAGCTCCTACAATGAGCAGTTCTTC. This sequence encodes CASTPGLAYRRSSYNEQFF.

CDR3 loop: CASSYSRLTGELFF. The CDR3 DNA reads as TGTGCCAGCAGTTACTCGCGACTGACCGGGGAGCTGTTTTTT. V and J are TRBV6-5 and TRBJ2-2; D not certain. This CDR3 spans 14 amino acids. In germline, CDR1 is MNHEY, CDR2 SVGAGI. V gave up 0 bases and J gave up 5 bases, with 7 bases separating them.

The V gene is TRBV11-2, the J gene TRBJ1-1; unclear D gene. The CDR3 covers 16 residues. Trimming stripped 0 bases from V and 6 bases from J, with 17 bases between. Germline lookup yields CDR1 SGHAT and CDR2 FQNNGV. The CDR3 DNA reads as TGTGCCAGCAGCTTAGAGGGTGCGCGGGCAAGGCCTGAAGCTTTCTTT. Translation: CASSLEGARARPEAFF. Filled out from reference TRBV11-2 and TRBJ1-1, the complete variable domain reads EAGVAQSPRYKIIEKRQSVAFWCNPISGHATLYWYQQILGQGPKLLIQFQNNGVVDDSQLPKDRFSAERLKGVDSTLKIQPAKLEDSAVYLCASSLEGARARPEAFFGQGTRLTVV.

The CDR3 nucleotides read TGTGCCAGCAGCTTGGGACAGCGAAGTTCACCCCTCCACTTT. Translating gives CASSLGQRSSPLHF. This rearrangement joins TRBV7-9 to TRBJ1-6, with 7 bases aligning to TRBD1. J was trimmed by 9 bases and V by 3 bases; bases with no gene match: 5. The germline CDR1 and CDR2 sequences are SEHNR and FQNEAQ (reference sequence). This CDR3 spans 14 amino acids.

In nucleotides, the CDR3 is TGTGCCAGCAGTTTAGTTTCGGGGGGCGGGCAGCCCCAGCATTTT. This codes for CASSLVSGGGQPQHF. This chain connects TRBV27 to TRBJ1-5; the D gene is possibly TRBD1 (6 bases). Germline CDR1 reads MNHEY; CDR2 reads SMNVEV (reference sequence). V dropped 2 bases and J dropped 7 bases, with 15 bases sitting between them. The CDR3 totals 15 residues.

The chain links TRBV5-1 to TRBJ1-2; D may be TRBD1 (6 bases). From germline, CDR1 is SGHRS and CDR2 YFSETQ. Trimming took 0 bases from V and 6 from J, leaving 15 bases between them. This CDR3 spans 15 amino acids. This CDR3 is CASSLVIQGKNGYTF. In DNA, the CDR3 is TGCGCCAGCAGCTTGGTCATACAGGGAAAGAATGGCTACACCTTC.

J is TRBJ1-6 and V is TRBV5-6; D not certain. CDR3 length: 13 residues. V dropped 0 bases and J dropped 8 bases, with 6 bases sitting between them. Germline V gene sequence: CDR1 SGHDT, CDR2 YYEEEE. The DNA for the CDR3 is TGTGCCAGCAGCTTGGCCCCCGATTCACCCCTCCACTTT. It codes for CASSLAPDSPLHF.

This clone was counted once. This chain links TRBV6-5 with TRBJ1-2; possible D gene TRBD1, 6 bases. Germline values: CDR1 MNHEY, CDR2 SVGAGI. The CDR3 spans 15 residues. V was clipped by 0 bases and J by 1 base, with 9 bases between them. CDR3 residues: CASSYSQGNNYGYTF. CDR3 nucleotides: TGTGCCAGCAGTTACTCTCAGGGGAATAACTATGGCTACACCTTC.

CDR3 amino acids: CASSQDVAGRETQYF. CDR3 bases: TGCGCCAGCAGCCAAGATGTTGCAGGGCGAGAGACCCAGTACTTC. The chain recombines TRBV4-3 with TRBJ2-5; D may be TRBD1 (5 bases). Germline V gives CDR1 LGHNA, CDR2 YSLEER. The CDR3 runs to 15 residues. V lost 0 bases, J lost 4 bases, and 12 bases lay in between.

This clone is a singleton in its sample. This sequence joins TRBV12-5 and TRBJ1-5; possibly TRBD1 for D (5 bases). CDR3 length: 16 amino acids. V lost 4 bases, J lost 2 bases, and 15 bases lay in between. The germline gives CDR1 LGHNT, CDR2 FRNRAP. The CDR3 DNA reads TGTGCTAGTGGTTATCTCCAGGGAATTGGCAATCAGCCCCAGCATTTT. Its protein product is CASGYLQGIGNQPQHF. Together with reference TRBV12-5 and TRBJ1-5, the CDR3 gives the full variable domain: DARVTQTPRHKVTEMGQEVTMRCQPILGHNTVFWYRQTMMQGLELLAYFRNRAPLDDSGMPKDRFSAEMPDATLATLKIQPSEPRDSAVYFCASGYLQGIGNQPQHFGDGTRLSIL.